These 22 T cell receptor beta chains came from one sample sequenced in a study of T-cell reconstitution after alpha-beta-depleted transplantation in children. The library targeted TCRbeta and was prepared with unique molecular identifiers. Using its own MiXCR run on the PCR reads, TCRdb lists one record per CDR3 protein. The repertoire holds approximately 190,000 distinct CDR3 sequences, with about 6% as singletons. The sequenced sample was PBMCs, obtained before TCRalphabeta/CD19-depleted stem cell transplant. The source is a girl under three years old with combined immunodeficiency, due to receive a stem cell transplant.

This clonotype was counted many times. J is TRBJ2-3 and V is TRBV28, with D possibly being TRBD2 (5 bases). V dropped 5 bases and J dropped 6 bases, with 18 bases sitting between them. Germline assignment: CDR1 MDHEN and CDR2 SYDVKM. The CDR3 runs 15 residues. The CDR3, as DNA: TGTGCCAGCAGTCTACACGGAGGTATGATGGATACGCAGTATTTT. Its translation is CASSLHGGMMDTQYF.

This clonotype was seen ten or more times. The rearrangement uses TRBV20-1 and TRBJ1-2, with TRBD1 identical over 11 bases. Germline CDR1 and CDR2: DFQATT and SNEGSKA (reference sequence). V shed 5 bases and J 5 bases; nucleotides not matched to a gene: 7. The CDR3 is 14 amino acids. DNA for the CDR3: TGCAGTGCTTCCGGACAGGGGGCTATATATGGCTACACCTTC. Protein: CSASGQGAIYGYTF.

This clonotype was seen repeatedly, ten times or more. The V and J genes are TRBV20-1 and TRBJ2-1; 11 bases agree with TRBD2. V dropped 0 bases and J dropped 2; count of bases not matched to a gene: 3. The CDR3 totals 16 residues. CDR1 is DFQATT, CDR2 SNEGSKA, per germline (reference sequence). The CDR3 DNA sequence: TGCAGTGCTAGAGATCGACTAGCGGGGACCTACAATGAGCAGTTCTTC. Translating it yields CSARDRLAGTYNEQFF.

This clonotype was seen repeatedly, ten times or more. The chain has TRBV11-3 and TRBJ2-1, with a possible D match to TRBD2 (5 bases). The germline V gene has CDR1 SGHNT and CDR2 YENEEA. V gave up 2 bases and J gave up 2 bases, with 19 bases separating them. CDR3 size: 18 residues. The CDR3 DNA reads TGTGCCAGCAGCTTATTCCCCAAACTAGAGATCCCCTACAATGAGCAGTTCTTC. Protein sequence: CASSLFPKLEIPYNEQFF.

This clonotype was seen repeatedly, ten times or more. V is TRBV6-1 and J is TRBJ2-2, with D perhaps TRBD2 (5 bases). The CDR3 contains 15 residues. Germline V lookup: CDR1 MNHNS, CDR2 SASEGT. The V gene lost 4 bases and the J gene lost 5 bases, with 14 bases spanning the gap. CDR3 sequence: CASSGGLLTTGELFF. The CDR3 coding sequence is TGTGCCAGCAGTGGAGGGCTCCTTACAACCGGGGAGCTGTTTTTT.

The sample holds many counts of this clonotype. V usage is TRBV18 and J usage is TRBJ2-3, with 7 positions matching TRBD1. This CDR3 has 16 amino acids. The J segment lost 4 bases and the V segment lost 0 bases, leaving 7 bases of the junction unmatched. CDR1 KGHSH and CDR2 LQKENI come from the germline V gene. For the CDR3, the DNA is TGTGCCAGCTCACCACCGCGGACAGGTTCGGCAGATACGCAGTATTTT. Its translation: CASSPPRTGSADTQYF.

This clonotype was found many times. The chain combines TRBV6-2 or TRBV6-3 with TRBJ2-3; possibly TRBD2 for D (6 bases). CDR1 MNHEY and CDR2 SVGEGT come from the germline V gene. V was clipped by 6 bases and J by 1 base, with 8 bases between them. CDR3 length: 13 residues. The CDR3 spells CASSPGGTDTQYF. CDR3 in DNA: TGTGCCAGCAGCCCGGGGGGCACAGATACGCAGTATTTT.

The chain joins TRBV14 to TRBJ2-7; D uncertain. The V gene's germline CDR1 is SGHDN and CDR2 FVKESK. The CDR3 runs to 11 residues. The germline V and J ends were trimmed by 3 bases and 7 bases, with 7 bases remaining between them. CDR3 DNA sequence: TGTGCCAGCAGCCACCGGTTGGAGCAGTACTTC. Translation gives CASSHRLEQYF.

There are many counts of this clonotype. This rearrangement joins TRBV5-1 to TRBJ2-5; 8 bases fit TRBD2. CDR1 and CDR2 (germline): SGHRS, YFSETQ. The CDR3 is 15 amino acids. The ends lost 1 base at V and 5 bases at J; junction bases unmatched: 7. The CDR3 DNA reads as TGCGCCAGCAGCTTGATGTCGGGGGGGCTGGAGACCCAGTACTTC. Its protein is CASSLMSGGLETQYF.

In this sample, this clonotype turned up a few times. The CDR3 nucleotides are TGTGCCAGCAGTAACAGGGTGCTAAGTAATGAGCAGTTCTTC. Translated, it gives CASSNRVLSNEQFF. This rearrangement joins TRBV6-5 to TRBJ2-1, with a weak D call TRBD1 (6 bases). The CDR3 totals 14 residues. Germline CDR1 is MNHEY and CDR2 is SVGAGI. V was trimmed by 5 bases and J by 7 bases, leaving 15 bases between them.

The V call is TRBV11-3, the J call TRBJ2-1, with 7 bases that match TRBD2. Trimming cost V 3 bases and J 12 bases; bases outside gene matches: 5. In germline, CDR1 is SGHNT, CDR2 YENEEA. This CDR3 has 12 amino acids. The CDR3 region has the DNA TGTGCCAGCAGCTTCGGTACGGGAGGGCAGTTCTTC. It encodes CASSFGTGGQFF. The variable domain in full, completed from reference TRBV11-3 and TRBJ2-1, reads EAGVVQSPRYKIIEKKQPVAFWCNPISGHNTLYWYLQNLGQGPELLIRYENEEAVDDSQLPKDRFSAERLKGVDSTLKIQPAELGDSAVYLCASSFGTGGQFFGPGTRLTVL.

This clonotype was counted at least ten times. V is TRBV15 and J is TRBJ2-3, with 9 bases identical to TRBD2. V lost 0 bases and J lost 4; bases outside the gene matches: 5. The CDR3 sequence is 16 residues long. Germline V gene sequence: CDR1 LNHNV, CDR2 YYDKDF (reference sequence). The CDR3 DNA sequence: TGTGCCACCAGCAGAGATCCGGGACTAGCATCAGATACGCAGTATTTT. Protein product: CATSRDPGLASDTQYF.

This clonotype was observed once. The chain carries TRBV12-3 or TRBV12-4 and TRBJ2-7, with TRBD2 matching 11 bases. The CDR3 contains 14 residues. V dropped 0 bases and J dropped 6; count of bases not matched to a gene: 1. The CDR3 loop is CASSLAGLAGEQYF. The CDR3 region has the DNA TGTGCCAGCAGTTTAGCCGGACTAGCGGGCGAGCAGTACTTC.

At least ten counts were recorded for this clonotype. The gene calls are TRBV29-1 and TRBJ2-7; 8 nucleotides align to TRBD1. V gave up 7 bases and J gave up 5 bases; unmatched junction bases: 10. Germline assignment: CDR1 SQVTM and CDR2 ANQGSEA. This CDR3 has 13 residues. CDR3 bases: TGCAGCGCCGAACCTGGGACAGGAGACGAGCAGTACTTC. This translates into CSAEPGTGDEQYF.

The CDR3 region is CSASRRRYGYTF. The CDR3 DNA is TGCAGTGCTAGTCGCCGCCGCTATGGCTACACCTTC. This sequence joins TRBV20-1 and TRBJ1-2; the D is unclear. Germline V lookup: CDR1 DFQATT, CDR2 SNEGSKA (reference sequence). The V end lost 3 bases, the J end lost 4 bases, and 9 bases lay between the germline ends. This CDR3 comprises 12 residues.

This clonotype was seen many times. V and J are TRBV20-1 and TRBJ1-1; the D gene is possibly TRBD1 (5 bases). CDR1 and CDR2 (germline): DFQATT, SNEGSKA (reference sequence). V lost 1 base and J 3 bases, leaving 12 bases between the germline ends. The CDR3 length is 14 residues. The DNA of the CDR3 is TGCAGTGCTAGAGGTCCGGGGCGGGACACTGAAGCTTTCTTT. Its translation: CSARGPGRDTEAFF.

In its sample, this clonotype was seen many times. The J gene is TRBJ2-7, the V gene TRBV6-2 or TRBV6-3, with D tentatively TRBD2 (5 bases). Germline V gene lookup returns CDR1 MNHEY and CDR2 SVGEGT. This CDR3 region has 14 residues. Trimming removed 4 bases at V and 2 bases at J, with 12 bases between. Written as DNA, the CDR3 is TGTGCCAGCAGTTCCTCAAGGCGGGCCTACGAGCAGTACTTC. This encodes CASSSSRRAYEQYF.

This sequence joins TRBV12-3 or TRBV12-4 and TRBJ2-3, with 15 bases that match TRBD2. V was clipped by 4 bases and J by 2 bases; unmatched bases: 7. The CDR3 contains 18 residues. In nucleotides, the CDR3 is TGTGCCAGCAGTTCCGGGACTAGCGGGAGGTTTTACACAGATACGCAGTATTTT. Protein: CASSSGTSGRFYTDTQYF.

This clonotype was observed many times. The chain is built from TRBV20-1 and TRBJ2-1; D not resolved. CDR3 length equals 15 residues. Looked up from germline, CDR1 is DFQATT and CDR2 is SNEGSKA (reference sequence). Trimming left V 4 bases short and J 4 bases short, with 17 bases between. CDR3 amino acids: CSANVGRGVYNEQFF. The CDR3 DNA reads TGCAGTGCTAACGTCGGCCGTGGGGTTTACAATGAGCAGTTCTTC.

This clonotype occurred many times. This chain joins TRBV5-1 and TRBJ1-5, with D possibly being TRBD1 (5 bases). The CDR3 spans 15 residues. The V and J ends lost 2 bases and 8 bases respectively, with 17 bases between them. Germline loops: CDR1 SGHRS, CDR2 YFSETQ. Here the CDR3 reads CASSFAGTTKEPQHF. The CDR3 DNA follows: TGCGCCAGCAGCTTCGCGGGGACCACGAAGGAGCCCCAGCATTTT.

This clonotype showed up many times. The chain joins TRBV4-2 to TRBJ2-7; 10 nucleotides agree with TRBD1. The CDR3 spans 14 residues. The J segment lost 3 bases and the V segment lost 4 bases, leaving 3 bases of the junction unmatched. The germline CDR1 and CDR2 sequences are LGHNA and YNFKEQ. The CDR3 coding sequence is TGTGCCAGCAGCCCTGGACAGGGGGACTACGAGCAGTACTTC. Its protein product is CASSPGQGDYEQYF.

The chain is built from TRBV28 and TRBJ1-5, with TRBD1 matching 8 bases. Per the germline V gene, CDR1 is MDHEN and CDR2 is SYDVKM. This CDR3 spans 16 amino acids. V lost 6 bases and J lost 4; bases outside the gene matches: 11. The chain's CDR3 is CASRKTRGQANQPQHF. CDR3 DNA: TGTGCCAGCAGAAAAACAAGGGGACAGGCAAATCAGCCCCAGCATTTT.